These T cell receptor beta chains were read from a single sample in a study of blood T cell repertoires in COVID-19. The method was immunoSEQ multiplex PCR; TCRdb's version includes in-frame clones alone and lacks a portion of them. This table holds more than 250,000 clones, 88% found once. Sequenced: peripheral blood. Receptor source: a human donor in a cohort sampled during active COVID-19. The CDR3 runs from the conserved cysteine through the conserved F or W. Fields, in order: D gene, CDR3 length, J gene, clone size, V gene, CDR3 protein. The D gene is left open where the match is weak. Clone size, where shown, is once, few, many, or a class for clones that have expanded.

>NA|14|TRBJ2-3|few|TRBV24-1
CATSAGGLPDTQYF
>NA|15|TRBJ2-2|NA|TRBV18
CASSPLEGGPGELFF
>NA|15|TRBJ1-1|NA|TRBV7-4
CASSLEGDVNTEAFF
>TRBD2|14|TRBJ2-7|NA|TRBV19
CASSPKGGVYEQYF
>TRBD2|16|TRBJ2-1|NA|TRBV24-1
CATSDLGTSSYNEQFF
>NA|14|TRBJ2-7|NA|TRBV29-1
CSVTNAGESYEQYF
>TRBD1|13|TRBJ1-6|many|TRBV10-3
CATQGGAGSPLHF
>TRBD1|14|TRBJ1-1|NA|TRBV5-1
CASSLQGALTEAFF
>TRBD1|13|TRBJ2-7|NA|TRBV28
CASKDRVGDEQYF
>TRBD2|17|TRBJ2-5|NA|TRBV7-8
CASSDGLAGGREETQYF
>TRBD1|16|TRBJ2-6|NA|TRBV6-2/TRBV6-3
CASSYLRGPGANVLTF
>TRBD1|13|TRBJ2-7|NA|TRBV7-9
CASSLRTGGEQYF
>TRBD1|15|TRBJ2-7|NA|TRBV6-5
CASSYLTGSSYEQYF